Listed here are 8 T cell receptor beta chains from one sample, sequenced in a study of blood T cells in healthy people across ages. Using a J-beta primer mix together with a sample-barcoded 5' primer, a second PCR was run for 7 to 11 cycles. TCRdb itself ran the 5' RACE reads through MiXCR, one entry per CDR3 protein. The sample has around 990,000 distinct CDR3 sequences, approximately 25% seen once; the top ten hold less than 0.85%. These data also formed part of another study, on T cells of mothers and their children.

Sequencing used blood. The receptors here all came from a girl aged 2 to 10 in good health.

This clonotype was counted between two and nine times. The chain recombines TRBV2 with TRBJ2-3; D is perhaps TRBD2 (6 bases). Germline assignment: CDR1 SNHLY and CDR2 FYNNEI. The CDR3 runs to 15 residues. V was cut by 7 bases and J by 2 bases, with 16 bases left in between. The CDR3 bases are TGTGCCAGCATTTCGTCGCGGGGAAACACAGATACGCAGTATTTT. It translates to CASISSRGNTDTQYF.

This clonotype has only a few counts. The chain links TRBV2 to TRBJ1-4; the D gene is possibly TRBD1 (5 bases). The germline V and J ends were trimmed by 5 bases and 8 bases, with 15 bases remaining between them. From germline, CDR1 is SNHLY and CDR2 FYNNEI. CDR3 length: 14 amino acids. CDR3 nucleotides: TGTGCCAGCAGTTCGGGACTGCTGGACGAAAAACTGTTTTTT. It translates to CASSSGLLDEKLFF.

This clonotype was detected a few times. The chain employs TRBV7-2 and TRBJ1-1, with D perhaps TRBD1 (6 bases). CDR3 length: 14 amino acids. Trimming took off 1 base at V and 3 bases at J, with 9 bases between the two ends. Germline CDR1 SGHTA, CDR2 FQGNSA. CDR3 DNA: TGTGCCAGCAGCTTAGGGGGGCAGTACACTGAAGCTTTCTTT. Translation: CASSLGGQYTEAFF.

V is TRBV12-3 or TRBV12-4 and J is TRBJ1-4; D is ambiguous. The CDR3 extends over 16 amino acids. V was clipped by 1 base and J by 0 bases, with 9 bases between them. Here the CDR3 reads CASSLGRSPTNEKLFF. CDR3 nucleotides: TGTGCCAGCAGTTTAGGGAGGTCACCAACTAATGAAAAACTGTTTTTT.

The chain carries TRBV7-9 and TRBJ1-1; D uncertain. V was cut by 1 base and J by 0 bases, with 9 bases left in between. Germline CDR1 reads SEHNR; CDR2 reads FQNEAQ (reference sequence). CDR3 size: 15 residues. CDR3 DNA sequence: TGTGCCAGCAGCTTAGGAGGTCCCATGAACACTGAAGCTTTCTTT. This encodes CASSLGGPMNTEAFF. The entire variable domain, with the rest obtained from reference TRBV7-9 and TRBJ1-1, is as follows: DTGVSQNPRHKITKRGQNVTFRCDPISEHNRLYWYRQTLGQGPEFLTYFQNEAQLEKSRLLSDRFSAERPKGSFSTLEIQRTEQGDSAMYLCASSLGGPMNTEAFFGQGTRLTVV.

This clonotype was counted only a few times. V gene TRBV7-2 combines with J gene TRBJ1-2; D is uncertain. The CDR3 loop spans 14 amino acids. Between the trimmed V and J ends, which lost 1 base and 0 bases, there was a span of 6 bases. Per the germline V gene, CDR1 is SGHTA and CDR2 is FQGNSA. CDR3 sequence (DNA): TGTGCCAGCAGCTTAGAGTCCTCTAACTATGGCTACACCTTC. Its translation is CASSLESSNYGYTF.

The rearrangement joins TRBV29-1 to TRBJ2-2, with D hard to call. V lost 5 bases, J lost 0 bases, and 10 bases lay in between. This CDR3 is built from 14 residues. From germline, CDR1 is SQVTM and CDR2 ANQGSEA. The CDR3 protein is CSVWAKANTGELFF. The CDR3 DNA is TGCAGCGTTTGGGCCAAGGCGAACACCGGGGAGCTGTTTTTT.

This chain links TRBV11-2 with TRBJ2-1; 8 bases match TRBD2. This CDR3 is 14 amino acids long. V gave up 5 bases and J gave up 7 bases; unmatched junction bases: 7. Germline loops: CDR1 SGHAT, CDR2 FQNNGV. CDR3 region: CASSPLGLANEQFF. The CDR3, as DNA: TGTGCCAGCAGCCCCCTAGGACTAGCTAATGAGCAGTTCTTC.